The 15 T cell receptor beta chains below come from one sample, sequenced in a study of OX40 agonist ivuxolimab in advanced cancers. This table comes from immunoSEQ multiplex PCR, and its TCRdb copy is limited to in-frame clones, with some not included. The sample lists 20,000 to 25,000 clones, about 88% seen once, with around 25% in the top ten. Sequences were derived from CD4+ or CD8+ T cells sorted from blood, sampled in a trial of the OX40 agonist ivuxolimab. The source of these receptors is an adult with an advanced solid tumor such as melanoma, head and neck, liver or kidney cancer.

J is TRBJ1-4 and V is TRBV29-1; D may be TRBD1 (6 bases). The germline gives CDR1 SQVTM, CDR2 ANQGSEA. The CDR3 extends over 12 amino acids. V was clipped by 8 bases and J by 8 bases, with 15 bases between them. CDR3 DNA: TGCAGCTCCTGGACAGACGGCGAAAAACTGTTTTTT. Protein product: CSSWTDGEKLFF.

A few counts support this clone. In DNA, the CDR3 is TGTGCCAGCAGTGAATCTACAATACGTGATACTTTCTTT. The encoded protein is CASSESTIRDTFF. The chain recombines TRBV25-1 with TRBJ1-1; D not resolved. The CDR3 runs to 13 residues. The V and J ends lost 1 base and 12 bases respectively, with 15 bases between them. CDR1 and CDR2 (germline): MGHDK, SYGVNS.

V usage is TRBV9 and J usage is TRBJ2-3, with 9 bases matching TRBD2. Germline-derived CDR1 and CDR2 are SGDLS and YYNGEE. The junction had 6 bases not matched to a gene; V was cut back by 0 bases and J by 7 bases. This CDR3 is 15 amino acids long. For the CDR3, the DNA is TGTGCCAGCAGCGTAGCTAGCGGGGAGCTATATACGCAGTATTTT. It encodes CASSVASGELYTQYF. Full variable domain (remainder filled in from reference TRBV9 and TRBJ2-3): DSGVTQTPKHLITATGQRVTLRCSPRSGDLSVYWYQQSLDQGLQFLIQYYNGEERAKGNILERFSAQQFPDLHSELNLSSLELGDSALYFCASSVASGELYTQYFGPGTRLTVL.

This rearrangement joins TRBV10-3 to TRBJ2-3; TRBD2 aligns across 10 bases. V shed 0 bases and J 3 bases; nucleotides not matched to a gene: 9. Germline V gene data show CDR1 as ENHRY and CDR2 as SYGVKD. The CDR3 extends over 18 amino acids. The CDR3 bases are TGTGCCATCAGTGAGTCGGCTAGCGGGGGCCTAGGAACAGATACGCAGTATTTT. Encoded protein: CAISESASGGLGTDTQYF.

This chain connects TRBV15 to TRBJ2-5; the D gene is possibly TRBD2 (6 bases). V was trimmed by 11 bases and J by 2 bases, leaving 18 bases between them. This CDR3 is 14 amino acids long. The germline CDR1 and CDR2 sequences are LNHNV and YYDKDF (reference sequence). The CDR3 region has the DNA TGTGCCTCAAGGGCGTCGGGGAGGCAAGAGACCCAGTACTTC. Residues: CASRASGRQETQYF.

The chain has TRBV27 and TRBJ2-7; no clear D. The CDR3 contains 15 residues. Germline assignment: CDR1 MNHEY and CDR2 SMNVEV (reference sequence). V gave up 6 bases and J gave up 5 bases, with 20 bases separating them. The CDR3 sequence is CASRGAALKSNEQYF. CDR3 sequence (DNA): TGTGCCAGCAGAGGCGCAGCGCTCAAGAGCAACGAGCAGTACTTC.

As DNA, the CDR3 is TGTGCCAGTAGCGGACTAGCGGGGTACACCTACGAGCAGTACTTC. Amino acids: CASSGLAGYTYEQYF. The V gene is TRBV7-9, the J gene TRBJ2-7, with 12 bases that match TRBD2. V was pared by 9 bases and J by 2 bases, with 8 bases of the junction left unmatched. Per germline, CDR1 SEHNR and CDR2 FQNEAQ (reference sequence). The CDR3 extends over 15 amino acids.

The V and J genes are TRBV4-2 and TRBJ1-1, with D unclear. Germline-derived CDR1 and CDR2 are LGHNA and YNFKEQ. The germline V and J ends were trimmed by 0 bases and 10 bases, with 9 bases remaining between them. This CDR3 has 12 residues. The CDR3 here is CASSQDGVGAFF. As DNA, the CDR3 is TGTGCCAGCAGCCAAGACGGAGTTGGAGCTTTCTTT.

This clone has a single count. J is TRBJ1-5 and V is TRBV27; D not certain. Germline-derived CDR1 and CDR2 are MNHEY and SMNVEV (reference sequence). Trimming removed 3 bases from V and 5 bases from J, with 14 bases in between. CDR3 length: 15 amino acids. The DNA of the CDR3 is TGTGCCAGCAGTTTTATCGACGATATCGATCAGCCCCAGCATTTT. This codes for CASSFIDDIDQPQHF.

The chain joins TRBV15 to TRBJ2-7; the D is unclear. Germline V CDR1 and CDR2: LNHNV, YYDKDF (reference sequence). Trimming took off 5 bases at V and 4 bases at J, with 9 bases between the two ends. The CDR3 spans 12 residues. For the CDR3, the DNA is TGTGCCACCAGCCTAGGTGCGTACGAGCAGTACTTC. Protein product: CATSLGAYEQYF.

CDR3 loop: CASSQVLGGNEQFF. The CDR3 coding sequence is TGCGCCAGCAGCCAAGTCCTAGGGGGGAATGAGCAGTTCTTC. The V and J genes are TRBV4-1 and TRBJ2-1; D tentatively reads TRBD1 or TRBD2 (6 bases each). Per the germline V gene, CDR1 is MGHRA and CDR2 is YSYEKL. The germline V and J ends were trimmed by 1 base and 7 bases, with 11 bases remaining between them. There are 14 residues in the CDR3.

This clone was observed once. This rearrangement joins TRBV25-1 to TRBJ1-2, with D tentatively TRBD1 (5 bases). This CDR3 comprises 12 residues. Trimming removed 0 bases at V and 8 bases at J, with 7 bases between. Germline values: CDR1 MGHDK, CDR2 SYGVNS. CDR3 amino acids: CASSEYGDGYTF. The CDR3 DNA is TGTGCCAGCAGTGAATATGGGGACGGCTACACCTTC.

The rearrangement links TRBV5-6 to TRBJ1-5; TRBD1 agrees at 11 bases. After removal of 3 bases from V and 6 bases from J, the junction contained 5 bases not matched to a gene. This CDR3 is built from 15 residues. Germline-derived CDR1 and CDR2 are SGHDT and YYEEEE. The CDR3 here is CASSSGDRGVQPQHF. The CDR3 region has the DNA TGTGCCAGCAGCTCGGGGGACAGGGGGGTTCAGCCCCAGCATTTT.

This rearrangement joins TRBV4-3 to TRBJ2-7, with 8 bases that match TRBD1. CDR1 LGHNA and CDR2 YSLEER come from the germline V gene. This CDR3 contains 16 residues. The trim removed 1 base at V and 3 bases at J, leaving 8 bases unmatched. CDR3 loop: CASSQVPGTGNYEQYF. For the CDR3, the DNA is TGCGCCAGCAGCCAAGTCCCTGGGACAGGCAACTACGAGCAGTACTTC.

The chain links TRBV7-6 to TRBJ2-1, with 12 positions matching TRBD1. CDR3 length equals 15 residues. V was clipped by 5 bases and J by 8 bases; unmatched bases: 7. Germline V CDR1 and CDR2: SGHVS, FNYEAQ. For the CDR3, the DNA is TGTGCCAGCAGCCCCAGGGACAGGGGGCTCGATGAGCAGTTCTTC. Its protein is CASSPRDRGLDEQFF.